The 16 T cell receptor beta chains listed next were all sequenced from one sample in a study of T cell repertoires in cytomegalovirus infection. TCRdb reanalysed the reads using MiXCR and keeps one entry per CDR3 protein. The sample yields about 740,000 distinct CDR3 sequences, approximately 34% seen once. The sample taken for sequencing was PBMCs. Receptors were obtained from a human donor in good health (CMV status not recorded). Some clones in this sample may be carry-over from other donors' samples.

The chain couples TRBV6-6 to TRBJ2-5; a possible D gene is TRBD1 (6 bases). The ends were cut back, 10 bases at V and 1 base at J, with 7 bases in the middle. Germline CDR1 reads MNHNY; CDR2 reads SVGAGI (reference sequence). The CDR3 contains 11 residues. The CDR3, as DNA: TGTGCCACGACAGGCCAAGAGACCCAGTACTTC. This translates into CATTGQETQYF.

This clonotype was detected a few times. V gene TRBV5-4 combines with J gene TRBJ2-7; D call uncertain. The CDR3 covers 16 residues. From germline, CDR1 is SGHNT and CDR2 YYREEE (reference sequence). V lost 2 bases to trimming and J lost 0 bases, with 15 bases between them. CDR3 in amino acids: CASSLSLRTNSYEQYF. In nucleotides, the CDR3 is TGTGCCAGCAGCTTAAGCCTCCGGACCAACTCCTACGAGCAGTACTTC.

CDR3 in DNA: TGTGCCAGCAGCGCCGGGACTAGCGGCAAATACAATGAGCAGTTCTTC. Translated, it gives CASSAGTSGKYNEQFF. V and J are TRBV11-2 and TRBJ2-1; 11 positions agree with TRBD2. Germline values: CDR1 SGHAT, CDR2 FQNNGV. V was pared by 5 bases and J by 4 bases, with 7 bases of the junction left unmatched. The CDR3 contains 16 residues.

This clonotype was observed a few times. The chain employs TRBV7-9 and TRBJ2-2, with unresolved D. CDR1 and CDR2 from the germline V gene are SEHNR and FQNEAQ (reference sequence). V dropped 6 bases and J dropped 3 bases, with 8 bases sitting between them. CDR3 length equals 13 residues. The CDR3 protein is CASSIDYTGELFF. The CDR3 coding sequence is TGTGCCAGCAGTATAGATTACACCGGGGAGCTGTTTTTT. The whole variable domain, filled in from reference TRBV7-9 and TRBJ2-2, reads DTGVSQNPRHKITKRGQNVTFRCDPISEHNRLYWYRQTLGQGPEFLTYFQNEAQLEKSRLLSDRFSAERPKGSFSTLEIQRTEQGDSAMYLCASSIDYTGELFFGEGSRLTVL.

The V gene is TRBV11-2, the J gene TRBJ2-7; 7 bases match TRBD2. Trimming took 6 bases from V and 3 from J; bases not matched to a gene: 11. The CDR3 loop spans 15 amino acids. CDR1 SGHAT and CDR2 FQNNGV come from the germline V gene. The CDR3 sequence: CASRQGGLKGYEQYF. In nucleotides, the CDR3 is TGTGCCAGCAGGCAGGGAGGGTTGAAAGGCTACGAGCAGTACTTC.

Turning to this clonotype: This may be a read error, as it is one base from a much larger clone. CDR3 amino acids: CASSMGQSSWANVLTF. The CDR3 DNA follows: TGTGCCAGTAGTATGGGACAGAGCTCTTGGGCCAACGTCCTGACTTTC. The genes are TRBV19 and TRBJ2-6; 7 bases match TRBD1. This CDR3 spans 16 amino acids. The germline V gene encodes CDR1 LNHDA and CDR2 SQIVND (reference sequence).

Details on this clonotype: One end of the junction does not line up with germline, which may come from a read error. The chain is built from TRBV25-1 and TRBJ1-2; D gene uncertain. The CDR3 runs to 17 residues. Germline CDR1 is MGHDK and CDR2 is SYGVNS. As DNA, the CDR3 is TGTGCCAGCAGTGGGGCCGGGGTGCGCGGCGCTTATTATGTCTACACCTTC. Its protein product is CASSGAGVRGAYYVYTF.

The genes are TRBV29-1 and TRBJ2-7; D might be TRBD1 (6 bases). The V end lost 5 bases, the J end lost 1 base, and 15 bases lay between the germline ends. The germline V gene has CDR1 SQVTM and CDR2 ANQGSEA. This CDR3 comprises 14 residues. The CDR3 DNA sequence: TGCAGCGTTCAGGACAGAACCAATTCCTACGAGCAGTACTTC. Translation: CSVQDRTNSYEQYF.

In this sample, this clonotype turned up a few times. This chain uses TRBV5-4 with TRBJ2-3, with 9 bases aligning to TRBD2. This CDR3 comprises 19 residues. The germline gives CDR1 SGHNT, CDR2 YYREEE (reference sequence). The ends lost 3 bases at V and 0 bases at J; junction bases unmatched: 14. DNA for the CDR3: TGTGCCAGCAGCTCCTCCCCTCGCGGGAGGGTGCAGAGCACAGATACGCAGTATTTT. It yields the protein CASSSSPRGRVQSTDTQYF.

This chain connects TRBV7-8 to TRBJ2-1, with D possibly being TRBD2 (6 bases). Trimming left V 1 base short and J 5 bases short, with 18 bases between. Germline values: CDR1 SGHVS, CDR2 FQNEAQ. The CDR3 has 17 amino acids. CDR3 bases: TGTGCCAGCAGCTTAGACGTCCGGAGGGTGCTCCACAATGAGCAGTTCTTC. Translation: CASSLDVRRVLHNEQFF.

The chain links TRBV30 to TRBJ1-5; maybe TRBD1 (6 bases). Trimming removed 5 bases from V and 3 bases from J, with 17 bases in between. The CDR3 is 15 amino acids. CDR1 and CDR2 from the germline V gene are GTSNPN and SVGIG (reference sequence). The CDR3: CAWSSGTFVNQPQHF. In nucleotides, the CDR3 is TGTGCCTGGTCCTCCGGGACATTCGTCAATCAGCCCCAGCATTTT.

The chain links TRBV7-9 to TRBJ1-4; no clear D gene. The germline V gene has CDR1 SEHNR and CDR2 FQNEAQ (reference sequence). The ends were cut back, 2 bases at V and 4 bases at J, with 8 bases in the middle. The CDR3 is 14 residues long. For the CDR3, the DNA is TGTGCCAGCAGCTTATCACGGAGTAATGAAAAACTGTTTTTT. It specifies CASSLSRSNEKLFF. Complete variable domain (other parts from reference TRBV7-9 and TRBJ1-4): DTGVSQNPRHKITKRGQNVTFRCDPISEHNRLYWYRQTLGQGPEFLTYFQNEAQLEKSRLLSDRFSAERPKGSFSTLEIQRTEQGDSAMYLCASSLSRSNEKLFFGSGTQLSVL.

The sample holds many counts of this clonotype. This sequence joins TRBV7-2 and TRBJ1-2, with D possibly being TRBD1 (5 bases). Per germline, CDR1 SGHTA and CDR2 FQGNSA. The V end was cut by 5 bases, the J end by 1 base, with 20 bases between. This CDR3 region has 17 residues. The CDR3 is CASSPLELGRVNYGYTF. CDR3 sequence (DNA): TGTGCCAGCAGCCCACTCGAACTGGGACGGGTTAACTATGGCTACACCTTC.

The rearrangement links TRBV5-1 to TRBJ2-1; 8 bases map to TRBD2. CDR3 size: 17 residues. Germline-derived CDR1 and CDR2 are SGHRS and YFSETQ. The J segment lost 3 bases and the V segment lost 6 bases, leaving 14 bases of the junction unmatched. CDR3 protein: CASTQPGAGVFYNEQFF. The CDR3 DNA is TGCGCCAGCACTCAGCCGGGAGCGGGAGTATTCTACAATGAGCAGTTCTTC.

This clonotype has only a few counts. The junction differs from germline at one of its ends, possibly a read error. The gene calls are TRBV7-6 and TRBJ2-3, with 7 bases that match TRBD1. Per the germline V gene, CDR1 is SGHVS and CDR2 is FNYEAQ. This CDR3 is built from 17 residues. CDR3 nucleotides: TGTGCTAGCAGCTTAGGTTCCTACAGGGGTGGCGCAGATACGCAGTATTTT. It is translated as CASSLGSYRGGADTQYF.

The V gene is TRBV29-1, the J gene TRBJ2-3, with D possibly matching TRBD2 (6 bases). The CDR3 contains 15 residues. Germline V gene sequence: CDR1 SQVTM, CDR2 ANQGSEA. Trimming pared 3 bases from V and 1 base from J, leaving 14 bases between. DNA of the CDR3: TGCAGCGTTGAGTCGTCTCCTAGCGGCACAGATACGCAGTATTTT. The encoded protein is CSVESSPSGTDTQYF.